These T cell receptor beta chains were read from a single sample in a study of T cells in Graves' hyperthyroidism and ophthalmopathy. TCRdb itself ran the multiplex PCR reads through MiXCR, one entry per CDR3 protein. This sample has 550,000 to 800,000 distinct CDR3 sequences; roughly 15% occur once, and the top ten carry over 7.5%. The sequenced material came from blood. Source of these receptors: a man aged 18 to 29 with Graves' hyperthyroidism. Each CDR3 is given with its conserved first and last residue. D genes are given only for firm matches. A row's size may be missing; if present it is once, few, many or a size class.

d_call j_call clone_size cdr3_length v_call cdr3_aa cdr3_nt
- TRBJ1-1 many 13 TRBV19 CASTSAWNTEAFF TGTGCCAGTACCTCGGCGTGGAACACTGAAGCTTTCTTT
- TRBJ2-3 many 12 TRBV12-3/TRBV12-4 CASMGGTDTQYF TGTGCCAGCATGGGGGGCACAGATACGCAGTATTTT
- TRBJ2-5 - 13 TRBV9 CASNTDSQETRYF TGTGCCAGCAACACCGACAGCCAAGAGACCCGGTACTTC
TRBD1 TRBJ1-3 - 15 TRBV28 CASRAGTGTRNTIYF TGTGCCAGCAGAGCCGGGACAGGTACCAGAAACACCATATATTTT
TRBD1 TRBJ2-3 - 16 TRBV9 CASSAQTGASTDTQYF TGTGCCAGCAGCGCCCAGACAGGGGCTAGCACAGATACGCAGTATTTT
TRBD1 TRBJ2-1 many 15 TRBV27 CASSLVGQGGNEQFF TGTGCCAGCAGTTTAGTTGGACAGGGTGGGAATGAGCAGTTCTTC
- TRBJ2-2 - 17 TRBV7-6 CASSPGAGETNTGELFF TGTGCCAGCAGCCCCGGAGCAGGGGAAACGAACACCGGGGAGCTGTTTTTT
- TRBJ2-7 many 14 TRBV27 CASSLPDQSSEQYF TGTGCCAGCAGTTTGCCGGATCAATCCTCCGAGCAGTACTTC
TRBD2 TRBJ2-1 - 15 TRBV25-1 CASSGLAGGPGEQFF TGTGCCAGCAGTGGTTTAGCGGGAGGGCCGGGTGAGCAGTTCTTC
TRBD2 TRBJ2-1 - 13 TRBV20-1 CSTPKRETGEQFF TGCAGTACGCCAAAGCGGGAGACGGGGGAGCAGTTCTTC
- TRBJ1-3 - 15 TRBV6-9 CASSSGRISGNTIYF TGTGCCAGCAGTTCCGGACGGATCTCTGGAAACACCATATATTTT
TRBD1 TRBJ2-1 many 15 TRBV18 CASSPGQDSYNEQFF TGTGCCAGCTCACCTGGACAGGACTCCTACAATGAGCAGTTCTTC
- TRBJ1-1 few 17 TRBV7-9 CASSQDLGQPMNTEAFF TGTGCCAGCAGCCAAGATTTGGGCCAACCCATGAACACTGAAGCTTTCTTT
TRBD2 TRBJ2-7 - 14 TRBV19 CASSIGQREDEQYF TGTGCCAGTAGTATCGGGCAGCGGGAAGACGAGCAGTACTTC
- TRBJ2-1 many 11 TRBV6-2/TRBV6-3 CASRLGGEQFF TGTGCCAGCAGGCTGGGTGGAGAGCAGTTCTTC
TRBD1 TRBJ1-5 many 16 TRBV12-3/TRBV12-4 CASSPQWTGGTQPQHF TGTGCCAGCAGCCCTCAGTGGACAGGAGGTACCCAGCCCCAGCATTTT
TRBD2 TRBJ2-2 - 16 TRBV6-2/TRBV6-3 CASSPSLAANTGELFF TGTGCCAGCAGTCCCTCACTAGCGGCGAACACCGGGGAGCTGTTTTTT
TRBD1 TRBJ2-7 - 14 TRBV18 CASTRDRDSYEQYF TGTGCCAGCACCAGGGACAGGGACTCCTACGAGCAGTACTTC
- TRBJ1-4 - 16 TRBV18 CASSTGTSRRGEKLFF TGTGCCAGCTCAACGGGGACTTCTAGGAGGGGTGAAAAACTGTTTTTT
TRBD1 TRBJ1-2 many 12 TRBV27 CASSDRGHGYTF TGTGCCAGCAGCGACAGGGGACACGGCTACACCTTC
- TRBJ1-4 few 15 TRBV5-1 CASSLEVGLGEKLFF TGCGCCAGCAGCTTGGAGGTCGGCTTAGGGGAAAAACTGTTTTTT
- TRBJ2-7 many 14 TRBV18 CASSPQDGHYEQYF TGTGCCAGCTCACCACAGGACGGACACTACGAGCAGTACTTC
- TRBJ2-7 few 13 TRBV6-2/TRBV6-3 CASSLRSPDEQYF TGTGCCAGCAGCCTCCGTAGCCCTGACGAGCAGTACTTC
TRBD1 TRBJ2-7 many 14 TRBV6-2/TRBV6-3 CASAPDRGPFEQYF TGTGCCAGCGCCCCGGACAGGGGGCCCTTCGAGCAGTACTTC
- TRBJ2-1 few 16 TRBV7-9 CASSPLGSFSYNEQFF TGTGCCAGCAGCCCCTTGGGCAGTTTCTCCTACAATGAGCAGTTCTTC
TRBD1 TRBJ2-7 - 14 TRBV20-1 CSAEGRGRGYEQYF TGCAGTGCAGAAGGCAGGGGGAGAGGGTACGAGCAGTACTTC
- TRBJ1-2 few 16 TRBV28 CASSLYSTYGPYGYTF TGTGCCAGCAGTTTATATTCGACGTACGGTCCCTATGGCTACACCTTC
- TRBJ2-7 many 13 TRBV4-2 CASSQQEGHEQYF TGTGCCAGCAGCCAGCAGGAAGGTCACGAGCAGTACTTC
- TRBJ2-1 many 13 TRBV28 CATDRQGRNEQFF TGTGCCACCGACCGGCAGGGAAGGAATGAGCAGTTCTTC
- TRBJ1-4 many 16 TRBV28 CASALGRGPANEKLFF TGTGCCAGCGCTTTAGGTCGAGGGCCGGCTAATGAAAAACTGTTTTTT
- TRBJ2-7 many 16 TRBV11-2 CASSPRRQVGPYEQYF TGTGCCAGCAGCCCTAGACGACAGGTTGGCCCCTACGAGCAGTACTTC
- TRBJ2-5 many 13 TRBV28 CASALPSQETQYF TGTGCCAGCGCACTACCGAGCCAAGAGACCCAGTACTTC
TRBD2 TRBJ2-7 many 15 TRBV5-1 CASSSFREGRDEQYF TGCGCCAGCAGCTCCTTCCGGGAGGGCCGCGACGAGCAGTACTTC
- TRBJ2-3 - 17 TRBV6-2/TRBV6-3 CASRSWKGLGGTDTQYF TGTGCCAGCAGATCCTGGAAGGGGCTCGGAGGCACAGATACGCAGTATTTT
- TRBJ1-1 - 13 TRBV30 CAWSGAMNTEAFF TGTGCCTGGAGTGGGGCCATGAACACTGAAGCTTTCTTT
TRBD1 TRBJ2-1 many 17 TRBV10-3 CAISPYLGQGAYNEQFF TGTGCCATCAGCCCTTATTTGGGACAGGGGGCCTACAATGAGCAGTTCTTC
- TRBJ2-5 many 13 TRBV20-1 CSANRQMKETQYF TGCAGTGCCAACAGACAGATGAAAGAGACCCAGTACTTC
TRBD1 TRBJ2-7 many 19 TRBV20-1 CSARGIQGAGSRSSYEQYF TGCAGTGCTAGGGGTATACAGGGGGCTGGGAGTCGGAGCTCCTACGAGCAGTACTTC
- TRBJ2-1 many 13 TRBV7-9 CASSSGLYNEQFF TGTGCCAGCAGCTCCGGACTCTACAATGAGCAGTTCTTC
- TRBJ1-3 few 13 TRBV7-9 CASSFGLGNTIYF TGTGCCAGCAGTTTCGGACTCGGAAACACCATATATTTT
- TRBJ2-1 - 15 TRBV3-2 CASSQVLDSYNEQFF TGTGCCAGCAGCCAAGTACTAGATTCCTACAATGAGCAGTTCTTC
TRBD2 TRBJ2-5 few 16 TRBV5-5 CASSLGGLAGGETQYF TGTGCCAGCAGCTTGGGGGGACTAGCGGGAGGAGAGACCCAGTACTTC
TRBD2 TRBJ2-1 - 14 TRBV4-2 CASRWSGVYNEQFF TGTGCCAGCAGATGGAGCGGGGTTTACAATGAGCAGTTCTTC
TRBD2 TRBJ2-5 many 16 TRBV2 CASSALAGEPQETQYF TGTGCCAGCAGTGCACTAGCGGGGGAACCTCAAGAGACCCAGTACTTC
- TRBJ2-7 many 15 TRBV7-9 CASSVRLSSKYEQYF TGTGCCAGCAGCGTCAGACTAAGCTCCAAATACGAGCAGTACTTC
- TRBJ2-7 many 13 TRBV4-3 CASSQDSSYEQYF TGCGCCAGCAGCCAGGACAGCTCCTACGAGCAGTACTTC
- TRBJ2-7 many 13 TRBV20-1 CSARDQITYEQYF TGCAGTGCTAGAGATCAAATTACCTACGAGCAGTACTTC
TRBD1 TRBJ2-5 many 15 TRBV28 CASSSPRDRGFRDHF TGTGCCAGCAGTTCACCCCGGGACAGGGGCTTCCGCGACCACTTC
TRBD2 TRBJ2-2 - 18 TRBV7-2 CASSLTPAGGPRTGELFF TGTGCCAGCAGCTTAACCCCAGCGGGAGGGCCGAGGACCGGGGAGCTGTTTTTT
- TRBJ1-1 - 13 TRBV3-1 CASSQGNRFKAFF TGTGCCAGCAGCCAAGGCAACAGGTTTAAAGCTTTCTTT
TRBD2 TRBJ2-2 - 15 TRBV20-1 CSARRTSGSIGELFF TGCAGTGCTAGGCGAACTAGCGGGAGCATCGGGGAGCTGTTTTTT
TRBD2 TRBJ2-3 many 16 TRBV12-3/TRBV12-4 CASNLGLAGGLDTQYF TGTGCCAGCAACCTCGGACTAGCGGGAGGGTTGGATACGCAGTATTTT
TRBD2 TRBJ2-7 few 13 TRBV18 CASSPRGDGEQYF TGTGCCAGCTCACCGCGGGGGGACGGGGAGCAGTACTTC
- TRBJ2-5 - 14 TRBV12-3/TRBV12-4 CASSRRQFQETQYF TGTGCCAGCAGCCGTAGACAGTTCCAAGAGACCCAGTACTTC
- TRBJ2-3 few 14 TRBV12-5 CASGSGGYTDTQYF TGTGCTAGTGGCAGTGGGGGGTACACAGATACGCAGTATTTT
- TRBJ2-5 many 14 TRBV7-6 CASSLGPRGETQYF TGTGCCAGCAGCTTAGGGCCGCGCGGGGAGACCCAGTACTTC
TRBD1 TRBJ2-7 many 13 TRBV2 CASKDRGQHEQYF TGTGCCAGCAAGGACAGGGGGCAACACGAGCAGTACTTC
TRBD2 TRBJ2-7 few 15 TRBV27 CAGSLRTSGPYEQYF TGTGCCGGCAGTTTACGGACTAGCGGCCCCTACGAGCAGTACTTC
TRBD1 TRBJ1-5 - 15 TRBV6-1 CASSRPGTGNQPQHF TGTGCCAGCAGTCGACCCGGGACAGGGAATCAGCCCCAGCATTTT